This T cell receptor beta chain was found in a study of blood T cell repertoires in COVID-19. Study summary: T cells, B-cell-depleted T cells, or PBMCs supplied cDNA or gDNA.

The count of this clone is one. During active infection, Seattle patients enrolled and were then monitored through disease. The table came from immunoSEQ multiplex PCR; TCRdb's copy has only in-frame clones and leaves some out. The table lists about 38,000 clones, 80% to 90% of them singletons. Sequences were obtained from peripheral blood. The source is a man between 60 and 75 years old with COVID-19, enrolled during active disease.

CDR3 in amino acids: CASSRQGTVASYTF. DNA of the CDR3: TGTGCCAGCAGTAGACAGGGGACGGTAGCGAGCTACACCTTC. The chain carries TRBV3-1 (or the pseudogene TRBV3-2) and TRBJ1-2; 8 positions match TRBD1. Per the germline V gene, CDR1 is LGHDT and CDR2 is YNNKEL (reference sequence). V was clipped by 6 bases and J by 9 bases; unmatched bases: 12. This CDR3 contains 14 residues.